Following are 11 T cell receptor beta chains from one sample sequenced in a study of T cells in Graves' hyperthyroidism and ophthalmopathy. Using RNA transcripts as the source, TCR beta CDR3 regions were amplified. RT-PCR in the first round (using the HTBI primer set) targeted the TCR CDR3. MiXCR, applied by TCRdb to the multiplex PCR reads, yields one record per CDR3 protein. The sample records about 360,000 distinct CDR3 sequences, approximately 15% being singletons. Specimen: blood. The receptor source for this set is a woman aged 18-30 years with Graves' hyperthyroidism that later progressed to Graves' ophthalmopathy.

This clonotype was detected a few times. The V and J genes are TRBV7-9 and TRBJ2-2; 8 positions agree with TRBD1. Looked up from germline, CDR1 is SEHNR and CDR2 is FQNEAQ (reference sequence). The length of the CDR3 is 16 residues. Germline trimming cut 4 bases from V and 1 base from J; bases unmatched to any gene: 5. CDR3 coding DNA: TGTGCCAGCAGCTCGACGGGGACAGGGAACACCGGGGAGCTGTTTTTT. It translates to CASSSTGTGNTGELFF.

V usage is TRBV28 and J usage is TRBJ2-1, with no clear D. V shed 2 bases and J shed 7 bases, with 12 bases lying between them. Per germline, CDR1 MDHEN and CDR2 SYDVKM. The CDR3 consists of 14 residues. In nucleotides, the CDR3 is TGTGCCAGCAGTTTAAATGAAGGGTATAATGAGCAGTTCTTC. This gives the protein CASSLNEGYNEQFF. Supplemented by reference TRBV28 and TRBJ2-1, the full variable domain reads DVKVTQSSRYLVKRTGEKVFLECVQDMDHENMFWYRQDPGLGLRLIYFSYDVKMKEKGDIPEGYSVSREKKERFSLILESASTNQTSMYLCASSLNEGYNEQFFGPGTRLTVL.

The CDR3 sequence: CSVDRITDTQYF. DNA of the CDR3: TGCAGCGTAGACAGGATCACAGATACGCAGTATTTT. The V gene is TRBV29-1, the J gene TRBJ2-3, with a possible D match to TRBD1 (6 bases). CDR3 size: 12 residues. Trimming pared 6 bases from V and 2 bases from J, leaving 9 bases between. Per the germline V gene, CDR1 is SQVTM and CDR2 is ANQGSEA.

Of note for this clonotype: Possible read error: a much larger clone is one base away. The chain couples TRBV27 to TRBJ2-7; 10 bases line up with TRBD2. Per germline, CDR1 MNHEY and CDR2 SMNVEV (reference sequence). The CDR3 runs 14 residues. CDR3 in amino acids: CASSSSGGSHEQYF. The DNA for the CDR3 is TGTGCCAGCAGTTCTAGCGGGGGCTCCCACGAGCAGTACTTC.

This clonotype was recorded a few times. This chain uses TRBV5-5 with TRBJ1-5; tentative D call: TRBD1 (5 bases). The V gene lost 5 bases and the J gene lost 0 bases, with 12 bases spanning the gap. The germline gives CDR1 SGHKS, CDR2 YYEKEE (reference sequence). This CDR3 has 15 residues. CDR3 in amino acids: CASSSGTYSNQPQHF. The CDR3 nucleotides are TGTGCCAGCAGTTCCGGGACGTATAGCAATCAGCCCCAGCATTTT.

This clonotype was recorded at least ten times. CDR3 amino acids: CASIRQGNTEAFF. Here the CDR3 DNA reads TGTGCCAGCATCCGACAGGGGAACACTGAAGCTTTCTTT. The V and J genes are TRBV12-3 or TRBV12-4 and TRBJ1-1; 7 bases match TRBD1. This CDR3 has 13 amino acids. J gave up 1 base and V 7 bases, and 3 bases lay outside the gene matches.

The chain is built from TRBV20-1 and TRBJ2-5; 9 bases match TRBD2. CDR1 and CDR2 from the germline V gene are DFQATT and SNEGSKA (reference sequence). V trimming: 6 bases; J trimming: 5 bases; junction bases outside the gene matches: 13. There are 15 residues in the CDR3. Here the CDR3 reads CSAGPVSGREETQYF. In DNA form, the CDR3 reads TGCAGTGCCGGGCCGGTTAGCGGGAGAGAGGAGACCCAGTACTTC.

This clonotype has at least ten counts. The J gene is TRBJ2-7, the V gene TRBV4-1, with D perhaps matching TRBD2 (6 bases). Trimming shortened V by 1 base and J by 2 bases, and 12 bases separated the two germline ends. Germline V gene sequence: CDR1 MGHRA, CDR2 YSYEKL. This CDR3 is built from 15 residues. The CDR3 DNA is TGCGCCAGCAGCCAAGGCGGAGGGCAAACCTACGAGCAGTACTTC. Translated: CASSQGGGQTYEQYF.

The chain has TRBV19 and TRBJ2-3; no clear D. The V gene's germline CDR1 is LNHDA and CDR2 SQIVND (reference sequence). CDR3 length equals 10 residues. This CDR3 is CPRKVDTQYF. The CDR3 DNA follows: TGTCCTAGGAAGGTCGATACGCAGTATTTT.

The sample holds a few counts of this clonotype. V usage is TRBV19 and J usage is TRBJ1-5; D is unresolved. Germline CDR1 LNHDA, CDR2 SQIVND (reference sequence). This CDR3 region has 13 residues. V gave up 5 bases and J gave up 2 bases, with 7 bases separating them. CDR3 in amino acids: CASSDNRNQPQHF. Written as DNA, the CDR3 is TGTGCCAGTAGTGACAACCGCAATCAGCCCCAGCATTTT.

This clonotype has a handful of counts. This may arise from a read error, as a much more abundant clone is one base away. This chain joins TRBV7-9 and TRBJ1-1; TRBD1 might be the D (5 bases). The germline CDR1 and CDR2 sequences are SEHNR and FQNEAQ (reference sequence). The length of the CDR3 is 13 residues. V was clipped by 4 bases and J by 3 bases, with 9 bases between them. The CDR3 DNA sequence: TGTGCCAGCAGCTGGGGGAGGGACACTGAAGCTTTCTTT. This sequence encodes CASSWGRDTEAFF. The full variable domain, rest sourced from reference TRBV7-9 and TRBJ1-1, is DTGVSQNPRHKITKRGQNVTFRCDPISEHNRLYWYRQTLGQGPEFLTYFQNEAQLEKSRLLSDRFSAERPKGSFSTLEIQRTEQGDSAMYLCASSWGRDTEAFFGQGTRLTVV.